This T cell receptor (beta chain) was sequenced during a study of blood T cell repertoires in COVID-19 (dated by TCRdb to the early 2020s). For context, the study as a whole: Samples covering the acute and convalescent phases of COVID-19 were provided by collaborators in the United States, Italy and Spain. The material from the prospective study consisted of cDNA or gDNA derived from T cells, B-cell-depleted T cells, or PBMCs. The repertoires were made available in a free public database intended to serve as a resource for research on the immune response to SARS-CoV-2. Deeply sampled blood TCRbeta repertoires from subjects exposed to, actively infected with, or recovered from COVID-19 were included in the dataset. Samples came from the ongoing ImmuneRACE study (first 160 participants) plus 1,254 subjects from 6 global collaborators. The sample metadata nearly always contained a de-identified subject ID, COVID-19 status, age in years and sex. Where available, HLA class I and class II types were obtained from metadata supplied by the sample provider rather than from assay-based typing.

Participants in the prospective study were enrolled through a virtual design, were aged roughly 18 to 100 years, and lived in 24 United States geographic areas. Cohort assignment in the prospective study relied on participant-reported clinical history from a screening survey and a study questionnaire. Recovered participants in ImmuneRACE Cohort 3 were defined by two consecutive negative NP/OP PCR tests, clearance by a healthcare professional, or resolution of symptoms. Each participant in the prospective study had whole blood, serum and a nasopharyngeal or oropharyngeal swab collected by mobile phlebotomists. Participants in the prospective study had the option to provide additional blood draws and questionnaires over an approximately 2-month period. Blood samples from the prospective study were shipped frozen or at room temperature prior to DNA extraction. Compared with germline, V lacks 4 bases and J lacks 6 bases; bases without a gene match: 4. The CDR3 numbers 14 residues from cysteine through phenylalanine. The retained sequence is limited to the CDR3, 42 bases, with the frame set at the first base. From the germline V gene (reference sequence), CDR1 is LGHDT and CDR2 is YNNKEL.

The immunoSEQ Assay, a bias-controlled multiplex PCR, was used to amplify TCRbeta CDR3 regions from genomic DNA. In the authors' own workflow: The number of nucleated cells in each sample was estimated from the amplification of reference gene primers within the assay. Sequence reads were collapsed and filtered to measure the absolute abundance of every unique TCRbeta CDR3 rearrangement. Productive Simpson clonality was computed per sample as the square root of Simpson's diversity index over productive rearrangements. TCRdb carries this immuneACCESS record with in-frame sequences only. Its versions omit some clonotypes, under half of them owing to an unresolved V gene in the studies checked, with the rest unexplained. The D gene and trimming were derived from the DNA, and the V and J assignments and clone size from that table. Here the sample has 150,000 to 250,000 clones; about 80% occur a single time. 7.5% of the sample belongs to the ten largest clones.

General conclusions and limits of the study: The amount of clinical and demographic metadata varied by source and participant and was provided uncurated.

Note on this clone: The antigen this receptor binds is unknown. The sample holds no much larger clone one base away, and base qualities are not on file.

The chain couples TRBV3-1 (or the pseudogene TRBV3-2) to TRBJ1-1, with TRBD1 identical over 11 junction bases. This sequence originates from a man aged 35 to 55 who had recovered from COVID-19. The material sequenced was PBMCs or T cells enriched from blood (not recorded which). The DNA reads as follows: TGTGCCAGCAGCCCTGGACAGGGGGCTTCTGAAGCTTTCTTT. Its translation is CASSPGQGASEAFF.